This TCR beta chain is from a study of cytomegalovirus exposure and HLA in healthy donors. Regarding the study as a whole: Fewer N-insertions (relative to the approximately 700-donor mean) were reportedly seen in an Asian-associated ancestry cluster in a later analysis. According to the study, roughly 160 TCR beta chains were cytomegalovirus-associated. According to reports, the classifier identified cytomegalovirus status with high specificity and sensitivity.

This clone was counted once. The antigen remains unidentified. The PCR made use of 60 Vbeta and 13 Jbeta primers. Sequenced by immunoSEQ multiplex PCR; TCRdb stores in-frame clones only, minus some. The data show about 150,000 clones, roughly 86% seen once. The clonotype comes from a girl aged 5 to 17 in good health and CMV-seropositive. The sequenced sample consisted of PBMCs.

CDR3 amino acids: CASSLAGTGWLNTEAFF. The CDR3 DNA sequence: TGTGCCAGCAGCTTAGCCGGGACAGGGTGGTTGAACACTGAAGCTTTCTTT. The J gene is TRBJ1-1, the V gene TRBV7-9; TRBD1 matches at 9 bases. This CDR3 is built from 17 residues. V shed 0 bases, J shed 0 bases, and the junction held 5 bases outside the gene matches. Germline CDR1 reads SEHNR; CDR2 reads FQNEAQ (reference sequence).